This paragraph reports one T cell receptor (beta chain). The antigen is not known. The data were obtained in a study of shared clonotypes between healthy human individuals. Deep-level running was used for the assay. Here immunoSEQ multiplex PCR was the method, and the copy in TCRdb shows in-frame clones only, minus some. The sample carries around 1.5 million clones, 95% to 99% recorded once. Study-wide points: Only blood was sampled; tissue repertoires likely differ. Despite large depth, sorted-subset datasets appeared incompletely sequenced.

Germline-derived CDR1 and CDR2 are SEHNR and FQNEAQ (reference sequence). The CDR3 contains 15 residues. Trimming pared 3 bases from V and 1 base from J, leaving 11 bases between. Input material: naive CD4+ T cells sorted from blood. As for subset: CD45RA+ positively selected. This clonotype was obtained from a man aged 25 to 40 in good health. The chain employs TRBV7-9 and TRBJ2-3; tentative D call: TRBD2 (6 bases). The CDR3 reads CASSFGGVGTDTQYF. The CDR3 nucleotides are TGTGCCAGCAGCTTCGGGGGTGTCGGCACAGATACGCAGTATTTT.